The clone carrying this TCR beta chain was recorded many times. Patients picked for sequencing had shown CD8+CD57+ cell expansion detected by flow cytometry. The template used for profiling TCR beta VDJ and CDR3 was genomic DNA. One entry per CDR3 protein, called by TCRdb with MiXCR from the reads. The sample includes a few hundred thousand distinct CDR3 sequences, around 50% of them seen just once. The sample is drawn from a study of CD8+CD57+ T cells in acquired aplastic anemia. On the study more broadly: An average of approximately 3.4 ug of DNA was obtained from sorted CD4+ and CD8+ cells.

The source is a human donor with aplastic anemia. Source material: sorted CD4+, CD8+, or CD8+CD57+ T cells (not recorded which) from PBMCs.

CDR3 nucleotide sequence: TGTGCCAGTAGTATTGGAACAGCAGATACGCAGTATTTT. It encodes CASSIGTADTQYF. This chain links TRBV19 with TRBJ2-3, with D unresolved. The V end was cut by 3 bases, the J end by 4 bases, with 8 bases between. There are 13 residues in the CDR3. Looked up from germline, CDR1 is LNHDA and CDR2 is SQIVND (reference sequence). Supplemented by reference TRBV19 and TRBJ2-3, the full variable domain reads DGGITQSPKYLFRKEGQNVTLSCEQNLNHDAMYWYRQDPGQGLRLIYYSQIVNDFQKGDIAEGYSVSREKKESFPLTVTSAQKNPTAFYLCASSIGTADTQYFGPGTRLTVL.